This TCR beta chain came from a study of blood T cell repertoires in COVID-19. Looking at the study overall: Material from acute and convalescent COVID-19 was sourced from the United States, Italy and Spain. From T cells, B-cell-depleted T cells, or PBMCs came the material, which was cDNA or gDNA.

All enrollees were about 18 to 100 years old and from 25 or so US areas. Which cohort a participant joined came from the clinical history participants gave. Some clones are missing from TCRdb's copy, which holds only in-frame ones; the method was immunoSEQ multiplex PCR. This repertoire shows around 170,000 clones, 86% found once; its top ten account for more than 7.5%. The CDR3 length is 15 residues. Germline lookup yields CDR1 SGHNT and CDR2 YENEEA. V lost 4 bases and J lost 3; bases outside the gene matches: 5. The chain has TRBV11-3 and TRBJ2-1, with 8 bases aligning to TRBD1. The material sequenced was PBMCs or T cells enriched from blood (not recorded which). This TCR derives from a woman aged 30 to 39 who had recovered from COVID-19. DNA for the CDR3: TGTGCCAGCAGCTCCGGGACAGGTCTCTACAATGAGCAGTTCTTC. Residues: CASSSGTGLYNEQFF. Using reference TRBV11-3 and TRBJ2-1 for the parts outside the CDR3, the full variable domain is EAGVVQSPRYKIIEKKQPVAFWCNPISGHNTLYWYLQNLGQGPELLIRYENEEAVDDSQLPKDRFSAERLKGVDSTLKIQPAELGDSAVYLCASSSGTGLYNEQFFGPGTRLTVL.